One and the same sample provided the 27 T cell receptor beta chains below, sequenced in a study of blood T cell repertoires in COVID-19. Method: immunoSEQ multiplex PCR; TCRdb's copy keeps in-frame clones and lacks some. The table records around 130,000 clones, around 80% of them present only once. The material sequenced was peripheral blood. All receptors come from a man aged 45-65 years with acute or convalescent COVID-19.

CDR3 region: CASRVGTGGSEAFF. Written as DNA, the CDR3 is TGCGCCAGCAGGGTGGGGACAGGGGGCTCTGAAGCTTTCTTT. The chain joins TRBV5-1 to TRBJ1-1, with 12 bases matching TRBD1. The V segment lost 5 bases and the J segment 6 bases; nucleotides outside the gene matches: 5. The CDR3 runs to 14 residues. Germline CDR1 SGHRS, CDR2 YFSETQ.

The rearrangement joins TRBV11-2 to TRBJ1-5; 8 nucleotides line up with TRBD1. The CDR3 length is 16 residues. Germline lookup yields CDR1 SGHAT and CDR2 FQNNGV. V lost 4 bases to trimming and J lost 1 base; unmatched junction nucleotides: 6. The CDR3 DNA sequence: TGTGCCAGCAGCTCAATCAGGGGGCGCAGCAATCAGCCCCAGCATTTT. Protein: CASSSIRGRSNQPQHF.

This sequence joins TRBV10-2 and TRBJ1-2; possibly TRBD1 for D (6 bases). Germline V gives CDR1 WSHSY, CDR2 SAAADI. The CDR3 consists of 13 residues. V lost 3 bases and J lost 8, with 13 bases in between. CDR3 in amino acids: CASSEGRGYGYTF. The CDR3 nucleotides are TGCGCCAGCAGTGAAGGCAGGGGTTACGGCTACACCTTC.

The chain recombines TRBV15 with TRBJ2-5; D call uncertain. This CDR3 has 14 amino acids. Germline V gene sequence: CDR1 LNHNV, CDR2 YYDKDF (reference sequence). Trimming took 0 bases from V and 5 from J, leaving 10 bases between them. Written as DNA, the CDR3 is TGTGCCACCAGCAGAGATTCTGCTACGGAGACCCAGTACTTC. Translating gives CATSRDSATETQYF.

This chain uses TRBV6-5 with TRBJ2-3; 8 nucleotides align to TRBD2. After removal of 7 bases from V and 6 bases from J, the junction contained 6 bases not matched to a gene. The germline V gene encodes CDR1 MNHEY and CDR2 SVGAGI. This CDR3 is built from 13 residues. Written as DNA, the CDR3 is TGTGCCAGCACCAGCGGGGGATGGGATACGCAGTATTTT. This encodes CASTSGGWDTQYF.

V usage is TRBV6-5 and J usage is TRBJ1-5; D is unresolved. Trimming shortened V by 5 bases and J by 5 bases, and 10 bases separated the two germline ends. The CDR3 consists of 13 residues. Per the germline V gene, CDR1 is MNHEY and CDR2 is SVGAGI. This chain's CDR3 is CASSPDWDQPQHF. CDR3 nucleotides: TGTGCCAGCAGTCCGGACTGGGATCAGCCCCAGCATTTT.

V is TRBV5-1 and J is TRBJ1-2; the D is unclear. The V gene's germline CDR1 is SGHRS and CDR2 YFSETQ. The V end was cut by 0 bases, the J end by 7 bases, with 10 bases between. CDR3 length: 13 residues. As DNA, the CDR3 is TGCGCCAGCAGCTTGGCCACACAGAGTGGCTACACCTTC. Amino acid sequence: CASSLATQSGYTF. Combining the CDR3 with reference TRBV5-1 and TRBJ1-2 gives the whole variable domain KAGVTQTPRYLIKTRGQQVTLSCSPISGHRSVSWYQQTPGQGLQFLFEYFSETQRNKGNFPGRFSGRQFSNSRSEMNVSTLELGDSALYLCASSLATQSGYTFGSGTRLTVV.

This chain connects TRBV5-4 to TRBJ2-3, with 8 bases identical to TRBD2. CDR1 is SGHNT, CDR2 YYREEE, per germline (reference sequence). The CDR3 covers 17 residues. V lost 4 bases to trimming and J lost 2 bases; unmatched junction nucleotides: 12. The CDR3 bases are TGTGCCAGCAGCCCTCGGGCAGCGGGGGCTCACACAGATACGCAGTATTTT. Amino acids: CASSPRAAGAHTDTQYF.

This rearrangement joins TRBV24-1 to TRBJ1-2, with 8 nucleotides matching TRBD1. V trimming: 4 bases; J trimming: 5 bases; junction bases outside the gene matches: 11. The CDR3 consists of 16 residues. CDR1 is KGHDR and CDR2 is SFDVKD in the germline V gene. CDR3 residues: CATSDPADRGGYGYTF. CDR3 DNA sequence: TGTGCCACCAGTGACCCAGCCGACAGGGGTGGATATGGCTACACCTTC.

The rearrangement uses TRBV3-1 (or the pseudogene TRBV3-2) and TRBJ1-3; a weak D match, TRBD1 (6 bases). V shed 0 bases and J shed 4 bases, with 7 bases lying between them. This CDR3 has 14 residues. The germline gives CDR1 LGHDT, CDR2 YNNKEL (reference sequence). The CDR3 region is CASSQDTGGNTIYF. The CDR3 DNA reads TGTGCCAGCAGCCAAGATACAGGGGGAAACACCATATATTTT.

The CDR3 nucleotides are TGTGCCAGCAGCCTGGGACTAGCGGGGGTGACAGATACGCAGTATTTT. This encodes CASSLGLAGVTDTQYF. J is TRBJ2-3 and V is TRBV5-8, with 14 bases aligning to TRBD2. From germline, CDR1 is SGHTS and CDR2 YDEGEE. The CDR3 covers 16 residues. V shed 4 bases and J 3 bases; nucleotides not matched to a gene: 4.

This clone was seen repeatedly, ten times or more. Other nucleotide sequences from this sample produce the same CDR3. The rearrangement links TRBV5-1 to TRBJ1-6, with no clear D. The ends were cut back, 0 bases at V and 10 bases at J, with 8 bases in the middle. The CDR3 contains 13 residues. CDR1 is SGHRS and CDR2 is YFSETQ in the germline V gene. This chain's CDR3 is CASSLGALSPLHF. CDR3 in DNA: TGCGCCAGCAGCTTGGGGGCCCTATCACCCCTCCACTTT. Based on the CDR3 plus reference TRBV5-1 and TRBJ1-6, the full variable domain is KAGVTQTPRYLIKTRGQQVTLSCSPISGHRSVSWYQQTPGQGLQFLFEYFSETQRNKGNFPGRFSGRQFSNSRSEMNVSTLELGDSALYLCASSLGALSPLHFGNGTRLTVT.

The chain links TRBV7-2 to TRBJ1-1; D uncertain. The CDR3 totals 14 residues. The germline V gene has CDR1 SGHTA and CDR2 FQGNSA. The ends were cut back, 6 bases at V and 2 bases at J, with 13 bases in the middle. The CDR3 DNA sequence: TGTGCCAGCAGATCTAGAAGCCTAAACACTGAAGCTTTCTTT. It encodes CASRSRSLNTEAFF.

V usage is TRBV6-5 and J usage is TRBJ1-4, with 7 nucleotides matching TRBD1. CDR1 MNHEY and CDR2 SVGAGI come from the germline V gene. The junction had 7 bases not matched to a gene; V was cut back by 6 bases and J by 6 bases. The CDR3 consists of 14 residues. The CDR3 DNA reads TGTGCCAGCAGCCTTTTCACAGGGGATGAAAAACTGTTTTTT. Its translation is CASSLFTGDEKLFF.

The rearrangement joins TRBV5-1 to TRBJ2-2, with 9 nucleotides matching TRBD2. The CDR3 contains 16 residues. Trimming cost V 0 bases and J 6 bases; bases outside gene matches: 6. Germline V gene lookup returns CDR1 SGHRS and CDR2 YFSETQ. The CDR3 DNA reads TGCGCCAGCAGCTTGGCCGTGTCTAGCGGGGCCGGGGAGCTGTTTTTT. It encodes CASSLAVSSGAGELFF.

J is TRBJ1-1 and V is TRBV14, with D perhaps TRBD1 (5 bases). This CDR3 spans 14 amino acids. V lost 5 bases and J lost 4, with 14 bases in between. The V gene's germline CDR1 is SGHDN and CDR2 FVKESK. Written as DNA, the CDR3 is TGTGCCAGCAGCTTGCGCAGGGCAAGCACTGAAGCTTTCTTT. Translation gives CASSLRRASTEAFF.

The V gene is TRBV30, the J gene TRBJ1-6; 7 nucleotides match TRBD1. The CDR3 spans 16 residues. Germline V lookup: CDR1 GTSNPN, CDR2 SVGIG (reference sequence). V shed 0 bases and J 12 bases; nucleotides not matched to a gene: 14. This CDR3 is CAWSVVGDSLGQPLHF. The CDR3 DNA reads as TGTGCCTGGAGTGTAGTGGGGGACAGCTTAGGTCAACCCCTCCACTTT.

The rearrangement uses TRBV12-3 or TRBV12-4 and TRBJ1-1; 9 positions match TRBD1. The CDR3 length is 13 residues. Germline trimming cut 7 bases from V and 4 bases from J; bases unmatched to any gene: 4. CDR3 loop: CASNPDRGTEAFF. Here the CDR3 DNA reads TGTGCCAGCAACCCGGACAGGGGCACTGAAGCTTTCTTT.

The CDR3 sequence: CASSYDRGTSNQPQHF. The CDR3 bases are TGTGCCAGCAGTTACGATCGGGGGACTAGCAATCAGCCCCAGCATTTT. The chain is built from TRBV6-6 and TRBJ1-5; possibly TRBD1 for D (5 bases). The germline V gene encodes CDR1 MNHNY and CDR2 SVGAGI (reference sequence). Between the trimmed V and J ends, which lost 2 bases and 0 bases, there was a span of 11 bases. CDR3 length equals 16 residues.

The chain is built from TRBV2 and TRBJ2-5; 13 nucleotides line up with TRBD2. Germline V lookup: CDR1 SNHLY, CDR2 FYNNEI. Germline trimming cut 0 bases from V and 2 bases from J; bases unmatched to any gene: 0. The CDR3 totals 16 residues. The CDR3 is CASSEATSGGQETQYF. The CDR3, as DNA: TGTGCCAGCAGTGAAGCGACTAGCGGGGGGCAAGAGACCCAGTACTTC.

This clone was detected only once. V usage is TRBV2 and J usage is TRBJ2-6; D is undetermined. Germline CDR1 and CDR2: SNHLY and FYNNEI. The CDR3 is made up of 12 amino acids. V was trimmed by 7 bases and J by 2 bases, leaving 3 bases between them. The CDR3 loop reads CASTAGANVLTF. The CDR3 DNA is TGTGCCAGCACGGCTGGGGCCAACGTCCTGACTTTC.

V gene TRBV6-5 combines with J gene TRBJ2-3; 14 positions match TRBD2. Germline CDR1 and CDR2: MNHEY and SVGAGI. Unmatched junction bases numbered 6, after V lost 4 bases and J lost 6 bases. The CDR3 loop spans 16 amino acids. The CDR3 nucleotides are TGTGCCAGCAGTTTCCAGACTAGCGGGGGGGCGGATACGCAGTATTTT. Amino acids: CASSFQTSGGADTQYF.

This clone was seen a handful of times. The genes are TRBV6-4 and TRBJ2-3; maybe TRBD2 (6 bases). CDR3 length: 17 amino acids. The germline CDR1 and CDR2 sequences are MRHNA and SNTAGT. Trimming stripped 3 bases from V and 5 bases from J, with 21 bases between. In nucleotides, the CDR3 is TGTGCCAGCAGTGAGGTTGGGACGGGAGTTGCGGGAGATACGCAGTATTTT. As protein: CASSEVGTGVAGDTQYF.

The CDR3 DNA reads TGTGCCAGCAGAGAAACAGGGAACACCGGGGAGCTGTTTTTT. Protein: CASRETGNTGELFF. The V and J genes are TRBV6-6 and TRBJ2-2, with D perhaps TRBD1 (5 bases). Germline CDR1 MNHNY, CDR2 SVGAGI (reference sequence). V lost 6 bases and J 1 base, leaving 9 bases between the germline ends. CDR3 size: 14 residues.

The chain couples TRBV7-9 to TRBJ2-1; D not certain. Trimming left V 5 bases short and J 4 bases short, with 18 bases between. Germline loops: CDR1 SEHNR, CDR2 FQNEAQ (reference sequence). This CDR3 contains 16 residues. Here the CDR3 reads CASSPPDRPSYNEQFF. The CDR3 DNA follows: TGTGCCAGCAGCCCCCCAGATCGTCCTTCATACAATGAGCAGTTCTTC.

This clone was recorded a few times. The chain couples TRBV5-1 to TRBJ1-1; the D is unclear. Germline values: CDR1 SGHRS, CDR2 YFSETQ. Trimming took off 0 bases at V and 5 bases at J, with 11 bases between the two ends. This CDR3 has 14 residues. The CDR3 reads CASSLGVGRTEAFF. DNA for the CDR3: TGCGCCAGCAGCTTGGGGGTGGGGAGAACTGAAGCTTTCTTT.

The chain links TRBV30 to TRBJ2-1, with TRBD1 matching over 10 bases. Trimming cost V 5 bases and J 5 bases; bases outside gene matches: 3. CDR1 is GTSNPN, CDR2 SVGIG, per germline (reference sequence). This CDR3 region has 13 residues. The CDR3 sequence: CAWGTGVDNEQFF. In DNA form, the CDR3 reads TGTGCCTGGGGGACAGGGGTGGACAATGAGCAGTTCTTC.